Listed here are 8 T cell receptor beta chains from one sample, sequenced in a study of T cell responses to AZD1222 COVID-19 vaccine. Some clones are missing from TCRdb's copy, which holds only in-frame ones; the method was immunoSEQ multiplex PCR. The sample carries around 94,000 clones, around 86% recorded once. Sequences were derived from peripheral blood, sampled on day 0 of AZD1222 vaccination. These receptors were taken from an adult in good health.

The V and J genes are TRBV5-1 and TRBJ1-5, with D unclear. The CDR3 contains 15 residues. Trimming took 4 bases from V and 7 from J, leaving 18 bases between them. The germline V gene has CDR1 SGHRS and CDR2 YFSETQ. This CDR3 is CASSLAGAGNQPQHF. The CDR3 coding sequence is TGCGCCAGCAGCCTGGCAGGTGCGGGGAACCAGCCCCAGCATTTT.

This rearrangement joins TRBV9 to TRBJ2-7; no definite D call. V gave up 2 bases and J gave up 1 base, with 10 bases separating them. Per germline, CDR1 SGDLS and CDR2 YYNGEE. There are 14 residues in the CDR3. The CDR3 protein is CASSVSVTSYEQYF. Written as DNA, the CDR3 is TGTGCCAGCAGCGTGAGCGTAACTTCCTACGAGCAGTACTTC.

The chain recombines TRBV7-2 with TRBJ2-2; no clear D. Trimming left V 2 bases short and J 3 bases short, with 4 bases between. This CDR3 spans 13 amino acids. Germline CDR1 reads SGHTA; CDR2 reads FQGNSA. The CDR3 DNA is TGTGCCAGCAGCTTACAGTACACCGGGGAGCTGTTTTTT. It specifies CASSLQYTGELFF.

CDR3 coding DNA: TGTGCCAGCAGCTCGGGTCCAGGGACATCGGAAGCTTTCTTT. Its translation: CASSSGPGTSEAFF. The gene calls are TRBV5-6 and TRBJ1-1, with D possibly being TRBD1 (6 bases). Germline lookup yields CDR1 SGHDT and CDR2 YYEEEE. The CDR3 sequence is 14 residues long. The ends were cut back, 3 bases at V and 8 bases at J, with 17 bases in the middle.

The chain links TRBV30 to TRBJ1-1; TRBD1 aligns across 7 bases. J was trimmed by 3 bases and V by 4 bases; bases with no gene match: 5. The CDR3 loop spans 13 amino acids. Germline loops: CDR1 GTSNPN, CDR2 SVGIG (reference sequence). The CDR3 spells CAWTGRGDTEAFF. For the CDR3, the DNA is TGTGCCTGGACGGGCAGGGGGGACACTGAAGCTTTCTTT.

The rearrangement joins TRBV5-5 to TRBJ1-2; D may be TRBD1 (5 bases). The CDR3 consists of 16 residues. Germline CDR1 SGHKS, CDR2 YYEKEE (reference sequence). Trimming removed 4 bases from V and 0 bases from J, with 16 bases in between. The CDR3 coding sequence is TGTGCCAGCAGCCCAAGGTGGGGCAGTTCTAACTATGGCTACACCTTC. Translated: CASSPRWGSSNYGYTF.

In this sample, this clone turned up a few times. The genes are TRBV30 and TRBJ1-1, with D perhaps TRBD1 (6 bases). V lost 4 bases and J 11 bases, leaving 14 bases between the germline ends. This CDR3 spans 11 amino acids. CDR1 is GTSNPN, CDR2 SVGIG, per germline (reference sequence). CDR3 bases: TGTGCCTGGAACACAGGGTCGGGTGCTTTCTTT. Encoded protein: CAWNTGSGAFF.

V gene TRBV29-1 combines with J gene TRBJ2-3; D might be TRBD1 (5 bases). Trimming shortened V by 3 bases and J by 4 bases, and 17 bases separated the two germline ends. The length of the CDR3 is 15 residues. Germline CDR1 SQVTM, CDR2 ANQGSEA. In DNA, the CDR3 is TGCAGCGTTGAGGGCAGGGTAAGCATCGCAGATACGCAGTATTTT. This gives the protein CSVEGRVSIADTQYF.